Listed below are T cell receptor beta chains from one sample, sequenced in a study of cytomegalovirus exposure and HLA in healthy donors. The repertoire was sequenced with immunoSEQ multiplex PCR; TCRdb's copy has only in-frame clones and lacks some. In total, the table holds about 160,000 clones. Sequencing was done on a sample of PBMCs. The receptors derive from a woman between 55 and 75 years old in good health and CMV-seronegative. Both conserved end residues are part of each CDR3. D genes are given only for firm matches.

V gene	D gene	J gene	CDR3 DNA	CDR3 protein
TRBV15	NA	TRBJ2-1	TGTGCCACCAGCAGAGATGTTGAGGCGGGTGAGCAGTTCTTC	CATSRDVEAGEQFF
TRBV11-2	NA	TRBJ2-4	TGTGCCAGCAGCGCAATCGGACAGCGAGGAAACATTCAGTACTTC	CASSAIGQRGNIQYF
TRBV28	TRBD1	TRBJ1-1	TGTGCCAGCAGTTCCTTGACAGGGCAAGCTTTCTTT	CASSSLTGQAFF
TRBV2	TRBD1	TRBJ2-5	TGTGCCAGCAGTACGGACAGGGAGACCCAGTACTTC	CASSTDRETQYF
TRBV5-4	TRBD1	TRBJ2-7	TGTGCCAGCAGCCCCACAGGGGTCAACGAGCAGTACTTC	CASSPTGVNEQYF
TRBV5-4	TRBD2	TRBJ2-1	TGTGCCAGCAGCATCCGACTAGCGGGGGGGGACGAGCAGTTCTTC	CASSIRLAGGDEQFF
TRBV5-8	NA	TRBJ2-1	TGTGCCAGCAGCTTAGCAGGTAGCTCCTACAATGAGCAGTTCTTC	CASSLAGSSYNEQFF
TRBV5-1	NA	TRBJ1-1	TGCGCCAGCTTGGAGACCCCCTCGGGCACTGAAGCTTTCTTT	CASLETPSGTEAFF
TRBV29-1	TRBD1	TRBJ1-1	TGCAGCTCCCCGCCGGACAGGGGGAACACTGAAGCTTTCTTT	CSSPPDRGNTEAFF
TRBV18	NA	TRBJ2-4	TGTGCCAGCTCATCCACAGGGAGTATGGACATTCAGTACTTC	CASSSTGSMDIQYF
TRBV19	TRBD2	TRBJ2-7	TGTGCCAGTAGTATCGCGGGGGGATTTGACGAGCAGTACTTC	CASSIAGGFDEQYF
TRBV27	TRBD1	TRBJ1-1	TGTGCCAGCAGTCCCATTATGTTAGGACAGGCGACGAACACTGAAGCTTTCTTT	CASSPIMLGQATNTEAFF
TRBV25-1	NA	TRBJ2-2	TGTGCCAGCAGTGACGGGGTCGCCGTCCCGAACACCGGGGAGCTGTTTTTT	CASSDGVAVPNTGELFF
TRBV7-2	TRBD2	TRBJ2-7	TGTGCCAGCAGTTTACCGGGACTAGCGGGAGGAGTCCGCGACGAGCAGTACTTC	CASSLPGLAGGVRDEQYF
TRBV29-1	TRBD1	TRBJ2-5	TGCAGCGTCGCTAAGGCCCGGGACAGAAAAGAGACCCAGTACTTC	CSVAKARDRKETQYF